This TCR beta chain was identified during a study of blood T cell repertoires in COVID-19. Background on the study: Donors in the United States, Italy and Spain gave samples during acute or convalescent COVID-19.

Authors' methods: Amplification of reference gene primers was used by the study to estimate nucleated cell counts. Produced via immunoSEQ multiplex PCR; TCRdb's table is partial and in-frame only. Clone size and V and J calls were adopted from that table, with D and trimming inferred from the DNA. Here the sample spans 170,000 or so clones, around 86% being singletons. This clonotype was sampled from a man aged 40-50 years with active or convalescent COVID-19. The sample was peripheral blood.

The CDR3, as DNA: TGTGCCAGCAGACCCGGCAGGGGGCGCACCGGGGAGCTGTTTTTT. The encoded protein is CASRPGRGRTGELFF. The chain is built from TRBV5-4 and TRBJ2-2, with 8 bases fitting TRBD1. Germline CDR1 reads SGHNT; CDR2 reads YYREEE (reference sequence). The trim removed 5 bases at V and 4 bases at J, leaving 7 bases unmatched. The CDR3 loop spans 15 amino acids.